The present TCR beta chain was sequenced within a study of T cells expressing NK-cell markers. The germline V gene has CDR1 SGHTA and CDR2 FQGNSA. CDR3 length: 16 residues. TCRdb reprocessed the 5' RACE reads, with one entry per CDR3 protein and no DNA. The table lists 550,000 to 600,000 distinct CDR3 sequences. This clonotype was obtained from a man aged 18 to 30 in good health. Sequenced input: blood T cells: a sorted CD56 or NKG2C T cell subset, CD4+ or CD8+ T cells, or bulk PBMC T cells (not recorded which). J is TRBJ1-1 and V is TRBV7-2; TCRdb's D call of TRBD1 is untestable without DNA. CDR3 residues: CASSLTQGAMNTEAFF.